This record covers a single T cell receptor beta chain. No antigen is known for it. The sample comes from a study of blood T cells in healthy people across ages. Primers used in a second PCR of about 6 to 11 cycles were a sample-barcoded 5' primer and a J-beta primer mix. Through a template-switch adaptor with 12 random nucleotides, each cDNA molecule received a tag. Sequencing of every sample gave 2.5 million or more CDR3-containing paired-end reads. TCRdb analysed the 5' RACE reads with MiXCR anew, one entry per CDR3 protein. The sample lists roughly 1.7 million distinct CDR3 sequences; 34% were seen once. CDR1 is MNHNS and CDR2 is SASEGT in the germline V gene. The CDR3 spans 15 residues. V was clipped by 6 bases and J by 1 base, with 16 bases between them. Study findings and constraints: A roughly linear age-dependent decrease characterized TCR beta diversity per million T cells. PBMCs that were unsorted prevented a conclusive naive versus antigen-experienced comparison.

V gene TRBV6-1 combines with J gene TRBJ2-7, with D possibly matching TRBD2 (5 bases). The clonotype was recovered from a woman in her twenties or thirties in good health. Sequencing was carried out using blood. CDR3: CASRPTSIGSYEQYF. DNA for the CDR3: TGTGCCAGCAGACCCACTAGTATCGGTTCCTACGAGCAGTACTTC.